This T cell receptor (beta chain) stems from a study of T-cell memory formation after mild COVID-19. About this clonotype itself: The antigen is undetermined.

TCRdb redid the calling of the 5' RACE reads with MiXCR, one entry per CDR3 protein. Of approximately 200,000 distinct CDR3 sequences listed, around 16% are singletons. With V trimmed by 4 bases and J by 1 base, 7 bases remained unmatched. Per the germline V gene, CDR1 is SQVTM and CDR2 is ANQGSEA. The CDR3 has 16 amino acids. Findings and limits, study-wide: Unconfirmed was the SARS-CoV-2 specificity of second-wave clones that peaked on day 37.

The chain links TRBV29-1 to TRBJ2-6, with TRBD1 identical over 7 bases. Sequencing was performed on PBMCs or a T cell subset sorted from them (not recorded which). This clonotype was obtained from an adult woman who had mild COVID-19 (a few samples of this study predate the infection). Cell type and time point are not known. CDR3 DNA sequence: TGCAGCGTTGTTACAGGGGATACGTCTGGGGCCAACGTCCTGACTTTC. Protein product: CSVVTGDTSGANVLTF.